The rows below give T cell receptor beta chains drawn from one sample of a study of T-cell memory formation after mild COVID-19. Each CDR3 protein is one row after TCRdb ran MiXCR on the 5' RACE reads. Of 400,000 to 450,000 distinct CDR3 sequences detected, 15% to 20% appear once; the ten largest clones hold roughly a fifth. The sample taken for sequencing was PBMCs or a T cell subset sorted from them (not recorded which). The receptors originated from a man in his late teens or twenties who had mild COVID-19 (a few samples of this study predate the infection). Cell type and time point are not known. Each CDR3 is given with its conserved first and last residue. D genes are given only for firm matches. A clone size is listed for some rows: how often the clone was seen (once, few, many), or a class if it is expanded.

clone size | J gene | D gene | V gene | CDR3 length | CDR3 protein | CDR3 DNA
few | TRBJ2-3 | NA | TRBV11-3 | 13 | CASSFGILDTQYF | TGTGCCAGCAGCTTCGGGATTCTAGATACGCAGTATTTT
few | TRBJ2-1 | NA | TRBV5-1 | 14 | CASSLEQGQVRQFF | TGCGCCAGCAGCTTGGAGCAGGGTCAGGTACGGCAGTTCTTC
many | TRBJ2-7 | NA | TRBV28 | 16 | CASSSTRQERAYEQYF | TGTGCCAGCAGTTCCACCCGACAGGAAAGGGCCTACGAGCAGTACTTC
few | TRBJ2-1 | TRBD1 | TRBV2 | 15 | CASSPGQNLYNEQFF | TGTGCCAGCAGCCCGGGACAGAATCTCTACAATGAGCAGTTCTTC
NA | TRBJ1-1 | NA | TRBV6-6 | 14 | CASSLAGINTEAFF | TGTGCCAGCAGTTTAGCAGGGATAAACACTGAAGCTTTCTTT
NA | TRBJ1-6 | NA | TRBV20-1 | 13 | CSARGGANSPLHF | TGCAGTGCTAGAGGCGGGGCTAATTCACCCCTCCACTTT
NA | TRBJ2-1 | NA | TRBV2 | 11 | CASRKYNEQFF | TGTGCCAGCAGGAAATACAATGAGCAGTTCTTC
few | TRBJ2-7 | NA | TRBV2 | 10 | CASNGNSLYF | TGTGCCAGCAATGGGAATAGTCTGTACTTC
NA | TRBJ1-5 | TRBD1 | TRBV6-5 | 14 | CASSRDRRNQPQHF | TGTGCCAGCAGCCGGGACAGGAGGAATCAGCCCCAGCATTTT
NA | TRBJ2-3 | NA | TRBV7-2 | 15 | CASSLDPLSTDTQYF | TGTGCCAGCAGCTTAGACCCACTCTCCACAGATACGCAGTATTTT
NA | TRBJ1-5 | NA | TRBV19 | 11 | CASRAGRAQHF | TGTGCCAGTAGGGCAGGTCGAGCCCAGCATTTT
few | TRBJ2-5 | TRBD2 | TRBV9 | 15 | CASSSRLAGDETQYF | TGTGCCAGCAGCTCAAGACTAGCGGGGGATGAGACCCAGTACTTC
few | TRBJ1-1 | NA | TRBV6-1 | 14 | CASSELTGRGEAFF | TGTGCCAGCAGTGAACTTACAGGGAGGGGTGAAGCTTTCTTT
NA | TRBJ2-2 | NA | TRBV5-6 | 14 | CASRWQVNTGELFF | TGTGCCAGCAGGTGGCAGGTCAACACCGGGGAGCTGTTTTTT
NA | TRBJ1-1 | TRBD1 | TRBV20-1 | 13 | CSARYTGGVEAFF | TGCAGTGCTAGATATACAGGGGGCGTTGAAGCTTTCTTT
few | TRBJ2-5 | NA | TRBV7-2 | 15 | CASSLVGAWGETQYF | TGTGCCAGCAGCTTAGTTGGGGCGTGGGGTGAGACCCAGTACTTC
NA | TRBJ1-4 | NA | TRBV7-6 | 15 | CASSSQGRADEKLFF | TGTGCCAGCAGCTCTCAGGGCAGGGCTGACGAAAAACTGTTTTTT
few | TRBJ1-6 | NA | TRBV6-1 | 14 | CASSVRGLNSPLHF | TGTGCCAGCAGTGTTCGGGGGCTTAATTCACCCCTCCACTTT
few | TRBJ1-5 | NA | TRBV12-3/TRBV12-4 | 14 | CASSEGGPNQPQHF | TGTGCCAGCAGCGAGGGGGGGCCTAATCAGCCCCAGCATTTT
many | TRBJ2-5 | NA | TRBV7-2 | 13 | CASSLVVRETQYF | TGTGCCAGCAGTTTGGTGGTAAGAGAGACCCAGTACTTC
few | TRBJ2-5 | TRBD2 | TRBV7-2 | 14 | CASSGRRGGETQYF | TGTGCCAGCAGCGGACGACGGGGGGGCGAGACCCAGTACTTC
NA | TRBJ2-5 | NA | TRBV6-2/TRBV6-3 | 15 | CASSYQGFRGETQYF | TGTGCCAGCAGTTATCAGGGGTTTCGCGGGGAGACCCAGTACTTC
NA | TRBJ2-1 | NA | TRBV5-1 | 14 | CASSSQGFHNEQFF | TGCGCCAGCAGCTCTCAGGGGTTCCACAATGAGCAGTTCTTC
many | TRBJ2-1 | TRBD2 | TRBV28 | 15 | CASSPASQGGNEQFF | TGTGCCAGCAGTCCCGCGTCGCAGGGAGGGAATGAGCAGTTCTTC
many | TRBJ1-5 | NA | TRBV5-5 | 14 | CASSLASSNQPQHF | TGTGCCAGCAGCTTGGCCAGTAGCAATCAGCCCCAGCATTTT
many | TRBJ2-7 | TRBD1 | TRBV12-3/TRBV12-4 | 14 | CASRRHRGMGEQYF | TGTGCCAGCAGGAGACACAGGGGAATGGGGGAGCAGTACTTC
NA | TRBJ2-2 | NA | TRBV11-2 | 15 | CASSHVPLNTGELFF | TGTGCCAGCAGCCACGTCCCCCTCAACACCGGGGAGCTGTTTTTT
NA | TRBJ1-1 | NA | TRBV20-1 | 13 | CSARTGGDTEAFF | TGCAGTGCTCGCACCGGAGGAGACACTGAAGCTTTCTTT
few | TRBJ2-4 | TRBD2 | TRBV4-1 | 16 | CASSQASGGAKNIQYF | TGCGCCAGCAGCCAAGCTAGCGGGGGGGCCAAAAACATTCAGTACTTC